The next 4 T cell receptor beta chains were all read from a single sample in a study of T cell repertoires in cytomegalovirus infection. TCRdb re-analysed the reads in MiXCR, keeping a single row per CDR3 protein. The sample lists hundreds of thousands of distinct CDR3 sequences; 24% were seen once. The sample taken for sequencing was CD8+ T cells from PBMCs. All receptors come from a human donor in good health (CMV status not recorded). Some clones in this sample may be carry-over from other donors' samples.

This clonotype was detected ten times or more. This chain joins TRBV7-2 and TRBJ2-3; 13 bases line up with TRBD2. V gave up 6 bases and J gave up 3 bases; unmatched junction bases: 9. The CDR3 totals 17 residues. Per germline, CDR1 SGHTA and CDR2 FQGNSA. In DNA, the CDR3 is TGTGCCAGCAGACCCGGACTAGCGGGGGTGCGAACAGATACGCAGTATTTT. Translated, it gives CASRPGLAGVRTDTQYF.

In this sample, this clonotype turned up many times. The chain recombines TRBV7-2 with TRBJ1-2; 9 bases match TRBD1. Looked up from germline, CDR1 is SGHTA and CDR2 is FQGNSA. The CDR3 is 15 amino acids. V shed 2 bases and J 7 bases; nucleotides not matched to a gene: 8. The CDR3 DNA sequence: TGTGCCAGCAGCTTACATTCAAGGACAGGGGCTGGCTACACCTTC. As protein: CASSLHSRTGAGYTF.

The CDR3 DNA reads as TGCAGTGCTAGCTTTGACAAAACATCCTACAATGAGCAGTTCTTC. Its protein product is CSASFDKTSYNEQFF. The rearrangement joins TRBV20-1 to TRBJ2-1, with no clear D. The CDR3 contains 15 residues. V was clipped by 3 bases and J by 1 base, with 13 bases between them. CDR1 is DFQATT, CDR2 SNEGSKA, per germline (reference sequence).

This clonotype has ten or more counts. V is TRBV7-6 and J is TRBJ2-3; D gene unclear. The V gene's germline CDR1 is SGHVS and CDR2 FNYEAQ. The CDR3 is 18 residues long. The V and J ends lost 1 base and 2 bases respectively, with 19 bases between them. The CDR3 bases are TGTGCCAGCAGCTTAGTCCCGGTCGGTAGGTCCCTCACAGATACGCAGTATTTT. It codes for CASSLVPVGRSLTDTQYF.